This T cell receptor beta chain was captured by sequencing in a study of OX40 agonist ivuxolimab in advanced cancers. Study as a whole: Ivuxolimab doses were 0.01, 0.1, 0.3, 1.5, 3 or 10 mg/kg every 2 weeks.

With baseline, cycle 4 day 1, and cycle 7 day 1 as timepoints, blood was sampled. Study results and limitations: Compared with others, partial responders at 0.1-3.0 mg/kg displayed clonal expansion among the lowest. Among the nonresponders, some also had low normalized T-cell clonal expansion.

This table comes from immunoSEQ multiplex PCR, and its TCRdb copy is limited to in-frame clones, with some not included. The sample lists 35,000 or so clones, 82% occurring once. Worth noting for this clone: Its antigen is unidentified.

V was clipped by 6 bases and J by 3 bases, with 18 bases between them. CDR1 and CDR2 from the germline V gene are MDHEN and SYDVKM. The CDR3 consists of 15 residues. This clonotype was obtained from an adult with an advanced solid tumor such as melanoma, head and neck, liver or kidney cancer. The chain links TRBV28 to TRBJ2-7; D might be TRBD1 (6 bases). The material was CD4+ or CD8+ T cells sorted from blood, obtained in a trial of the OX40 agonist ivuxolimab. This CDR3 reads CASRLPLGGHYEQYF. The CDR3 DNA reads as TGTGCCAGCAGACTCCCCTTAGGGGGACACTACGAGCAGTACTTC.